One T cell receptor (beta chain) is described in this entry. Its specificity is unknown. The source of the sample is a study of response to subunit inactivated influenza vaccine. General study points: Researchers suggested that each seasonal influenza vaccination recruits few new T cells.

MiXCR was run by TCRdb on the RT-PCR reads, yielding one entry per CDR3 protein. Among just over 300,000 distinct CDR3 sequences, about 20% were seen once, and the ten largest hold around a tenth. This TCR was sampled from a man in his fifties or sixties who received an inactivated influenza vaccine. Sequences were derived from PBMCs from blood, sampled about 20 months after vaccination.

CDR3 amino acids: CASGWTEALFF. Here the CDR3 DNA reads TGTGCCAGCGGTTGGACGGAGGCGCTGTTTTTT. This chain joins TRBV12-3 or TRBV12-4 and TRBJ2-2, with a possible D match to TRBD2 (5 bases). The CDR3 spans 11 residues. V lost 8 bases and J 13 bases, leaving 14 bases between the germline ends.